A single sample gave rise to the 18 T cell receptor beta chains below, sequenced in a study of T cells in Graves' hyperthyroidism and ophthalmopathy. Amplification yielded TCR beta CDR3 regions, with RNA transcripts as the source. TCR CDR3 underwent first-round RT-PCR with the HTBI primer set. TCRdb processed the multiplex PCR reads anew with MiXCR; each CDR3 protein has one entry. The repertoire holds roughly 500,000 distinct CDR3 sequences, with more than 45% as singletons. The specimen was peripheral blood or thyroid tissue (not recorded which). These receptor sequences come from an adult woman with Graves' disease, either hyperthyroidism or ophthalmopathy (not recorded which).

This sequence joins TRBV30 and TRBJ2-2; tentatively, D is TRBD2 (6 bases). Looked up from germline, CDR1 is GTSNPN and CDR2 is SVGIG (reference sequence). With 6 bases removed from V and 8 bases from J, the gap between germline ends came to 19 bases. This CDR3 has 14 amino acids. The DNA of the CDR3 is TGTGCCTGCACCCTTGGGGGGAACTCTGGGGAGCTGTTTTTT. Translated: CACTLGGNSGELFF.

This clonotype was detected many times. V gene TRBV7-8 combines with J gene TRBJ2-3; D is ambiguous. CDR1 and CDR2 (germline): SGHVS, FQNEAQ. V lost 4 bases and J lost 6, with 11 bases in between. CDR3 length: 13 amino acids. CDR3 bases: TGTGCCAGCAGCTCTACACTTCCCGATACGCAGTATTTT. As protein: CASSSTLPDTQYF.

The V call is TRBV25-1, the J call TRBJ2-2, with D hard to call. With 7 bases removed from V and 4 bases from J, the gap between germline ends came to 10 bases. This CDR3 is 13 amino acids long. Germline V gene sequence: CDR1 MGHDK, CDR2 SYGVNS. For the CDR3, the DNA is TGTGCCAGCACAGACCACCTCACCGGGGAGCTGTTTTTT. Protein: CASTDHLTGELFF.

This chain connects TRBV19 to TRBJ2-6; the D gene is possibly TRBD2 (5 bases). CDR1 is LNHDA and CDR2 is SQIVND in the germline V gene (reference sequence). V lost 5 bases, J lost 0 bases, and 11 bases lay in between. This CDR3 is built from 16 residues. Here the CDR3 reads CASSLSGYSGANVLTF. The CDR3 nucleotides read TGTGCCAGTAGTCTCTCGGGGTACTCTGGGGCCAACGTCCTGACTTTC.

CDR3 amino acids: CASSGGVDGKHQETQYF. The CDR3 DNA follows: TGTGCCAGCAGTGGAGGTGTAGACGGAAAACACCAAGAGACCCAGTACTTC. The genes are TRBV2 and TRBJ2-5, with unresolved D. Trimming left V 4 bases short and J 0 bases short, with 18 bases between. In germline, CDR1 is SNHLY, CDR2 FYNNEI. This CDR3 comprises 17 residues.

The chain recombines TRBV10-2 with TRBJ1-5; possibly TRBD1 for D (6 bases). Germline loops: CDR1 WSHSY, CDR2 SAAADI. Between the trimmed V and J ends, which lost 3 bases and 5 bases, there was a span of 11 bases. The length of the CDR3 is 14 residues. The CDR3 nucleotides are TGCGCCAGCAGTGAAAGGGGGTTGGATCAGCCCCAGCATTTT. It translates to CASSERGLDQPQHF.

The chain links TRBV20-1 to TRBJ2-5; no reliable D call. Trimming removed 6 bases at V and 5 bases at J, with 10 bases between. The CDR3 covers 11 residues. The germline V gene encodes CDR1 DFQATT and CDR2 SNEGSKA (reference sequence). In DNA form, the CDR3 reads TGCAGTGCCGGCGCCCTCGAGACCCAGTACTTC. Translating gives CSAGALETQYF.

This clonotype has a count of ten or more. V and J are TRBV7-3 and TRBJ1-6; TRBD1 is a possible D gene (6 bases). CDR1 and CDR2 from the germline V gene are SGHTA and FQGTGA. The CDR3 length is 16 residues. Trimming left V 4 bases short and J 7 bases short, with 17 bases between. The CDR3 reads CASSSRPWGANSPLHF. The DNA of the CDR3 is TGTGCCAGCAGCTCAAGACCGTGGGGGGCAAATTCACCCCTCCACTTT. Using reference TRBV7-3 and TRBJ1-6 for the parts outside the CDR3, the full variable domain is GAGVSQTPSNKVTEKGKYVELRCDPISGHTALYWYRQSLGQGPEFLIYFQGTGAADDSGLPNDRFFAVRPEGSVSTLKIQRTERGDSAVYLCASSSRPWGANSPLHFGNGTRLTVT.

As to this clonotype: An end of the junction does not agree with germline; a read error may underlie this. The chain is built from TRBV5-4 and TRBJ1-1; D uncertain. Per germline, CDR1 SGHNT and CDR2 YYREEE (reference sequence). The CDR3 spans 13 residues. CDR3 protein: CAGSYQTNTEAFF. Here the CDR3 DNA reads TGTGCCGGCAGCTACCAGACGAACACTGAAGCTTTCTTT.

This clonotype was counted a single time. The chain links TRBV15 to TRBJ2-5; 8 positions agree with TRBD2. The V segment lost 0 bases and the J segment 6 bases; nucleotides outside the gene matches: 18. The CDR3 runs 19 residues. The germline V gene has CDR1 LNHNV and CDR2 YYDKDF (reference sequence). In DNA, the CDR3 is TGTGCCACCAGCAGAGATATGCGGAGCGGGGGAAACCTTTTGAAGACCCAGTACTTC. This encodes CATSRDMRSGGNLLKTQYF.

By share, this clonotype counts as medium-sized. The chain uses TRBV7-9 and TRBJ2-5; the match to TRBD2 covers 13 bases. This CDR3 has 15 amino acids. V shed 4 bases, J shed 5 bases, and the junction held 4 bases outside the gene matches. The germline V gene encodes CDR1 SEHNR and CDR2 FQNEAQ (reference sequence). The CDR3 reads CASSWTSGRGETQYF. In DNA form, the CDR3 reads TGTGCCAGCAGCTGGACTAGCGGGAGAGGTGAGACCCAGTACTTC.

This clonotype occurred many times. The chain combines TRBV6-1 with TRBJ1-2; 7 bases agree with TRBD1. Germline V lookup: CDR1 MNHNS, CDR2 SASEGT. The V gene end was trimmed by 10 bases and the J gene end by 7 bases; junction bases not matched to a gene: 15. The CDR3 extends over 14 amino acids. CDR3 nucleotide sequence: TGTGCCATCAAAATGGGTAGGGGGCCCCCTGGCTACACCTTC. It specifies CAIKMGRGPPGYTF.

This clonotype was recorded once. CDR3 sequence (DNA): TGTGCCGGTGCATCGAGTCATGGCTACACCTTC. Its protein product is CAGASSHGYTF. V usage is TRBV12-3 or TRBV12-4 and J usage is TRBJ1-2; D is ambiguous. V dropped 11 bases and J dropped 6 bases, with 13 bases sitting between them. The length of the CDR3 is 11 residues.

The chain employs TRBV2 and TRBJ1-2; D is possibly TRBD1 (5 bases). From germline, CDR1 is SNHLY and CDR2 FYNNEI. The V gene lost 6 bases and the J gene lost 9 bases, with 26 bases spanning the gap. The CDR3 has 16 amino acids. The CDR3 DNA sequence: TGTGCCAGCAGAGGAGGGGCTGGGGCAGGGCCCCTAAGCTACACCTTC. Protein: CASRGGAGAGPLSYTF. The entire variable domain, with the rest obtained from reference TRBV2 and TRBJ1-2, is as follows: EPEVTQTPSHQVTQMGQEVILRCVPISNHLYFYWYRQILGQKVEFLVSFYNNEISEKSEIFDDQFSVERPDGSNFTLKIRSTKLEDSAMYFCASRGGAGAGPLSYTFGSGTRLTVV.

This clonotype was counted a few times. CDR3 in DNA: TGTGCCACCAAACGACAGGGTGGCCCCTACGAGCAGTACTTC. It encodes CATKRQGGPYEQYF. The chain employs TRBV27 and TRBJ2-7; TRBD1 aligns across 7 bases. Trimming removed 10 bases from V and 2 bases from J; junction bases left unmatched: 11. This CDR3 comprises 14 residues. Per the germline V gene, CDR1 is MNHEY and CDR2 is SMNVEV (reference sequence).

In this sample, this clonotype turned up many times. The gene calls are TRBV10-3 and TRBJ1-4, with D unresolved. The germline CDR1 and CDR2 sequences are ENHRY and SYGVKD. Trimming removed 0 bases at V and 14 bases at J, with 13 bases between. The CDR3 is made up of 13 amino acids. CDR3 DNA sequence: TGTGCCATCAGTGAGTCGGCTTTGGGTGTTCTGTTTTTT. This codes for CAISESALGVLFF.

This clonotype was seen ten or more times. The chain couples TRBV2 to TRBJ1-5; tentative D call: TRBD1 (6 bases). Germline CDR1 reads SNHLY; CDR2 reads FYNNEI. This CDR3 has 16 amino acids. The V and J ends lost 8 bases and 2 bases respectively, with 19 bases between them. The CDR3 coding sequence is TGTGCCAGCGGGGAATTCAGGGGTATCGGCAATCAGCCCCAGCATTTT. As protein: CASGEFRGIGNQPQHF.

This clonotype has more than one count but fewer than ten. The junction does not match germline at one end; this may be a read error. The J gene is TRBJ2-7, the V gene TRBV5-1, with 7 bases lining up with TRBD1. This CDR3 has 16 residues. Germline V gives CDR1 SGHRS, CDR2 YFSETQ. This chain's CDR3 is CASSHTPGQLTYGQYF. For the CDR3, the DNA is TGCGCCAGCAGCCATACACCGGGACAGCTAACCTACGGGCAGTACTTC.